Reported below is one TCR beta chain. The antigen is undetermined. The sample is drawn from a study of cytomegalovirus exposure and HLA in healthy donors. Study observations and caveats: In a later analysis, HLA-associated beta chains showed higher expansion and lower generation probabilities than comparable chains. Productive rates of about 90% or about 30% were seen for most TCR beta V segments in an earlier analysis.

60 Vbeta and 13 Jbeta primers were used in PCR. Assay used: immunoSEQ multiplex PCR; TCRdb lists only in-frame clones, some missing. The sample yields a few hundred thousand clones, about 85% seen once. The V end was cut by 2 bases, the J end by 6 bases, with 10 bases between. The V gene's germline CDR1 is MGHDK and CDR2 SYGVNS. The CDR3 loop spans 13 amino acids. The sequenced material came from PBMCs. This TCR derives from a woman in her 50s in good health and CMV-seropositive. The chain has TRBV25-1 and TRBJ2-5; weak D call: TRBD2 (6 bases). The CDR3 here is CASSEGGSKTQYF. In DNA form, the CDR3 reads TGTGCCAGCAGTGAAGGGGGGTCCAAGACCCAGTACTTC. Filled out from reference TRBV25-1 and TRBJ2-5, the complete variable domain reads EADIYQTPRYLVIGTGKKITLECSQTMGHDKMYWYQQDPGMELHLIHYSYGVNSTEKGDLSSESTVSRIRTEHFPLTLESARPSHTSQYLCASSEGGSKTQYFGPGTRLLVL.